Below are 20 T cell receptor beta chains sequenced from a single sample in a study of T cells after yellow fever vaccination. TCRdb independently ran MiXCR on the 5' RACE reads; one entry per CDR3 protein. The sample yields 450,000 to 650,000 distinct CDR3 sequences, 20% to 25% seen once. The material sequenced was PBMCs, taken approximately 22 days after the first yellow fever vaccination. The receptors shown here come from a man in his late teens or twenties who received the YFV17D yellow fever vaccine.

The V call is TRBV19, the J call TRBJ1-2; D is undetermined. Germline CDR1 reads LNHDA; CDR2 reads SQIVND (reference sequence). Trimming removed 4 bases at V and 3 bases at J, with 15 bases between. CDR3 length: 15 residues. The CDR3 reads CASSNQEEVYYGYTF. The CDR3 bases are TGTGCCAGTAGTAATCAGGAGGAGGTCTACTATGGCTACACCTTC.

This clonotype was seen a few times. The chain couples TRBV7-6 to TRBJ2-3, with a tentative D call TRBD1 (6 bases). Trimming took 3 bases from V and 1 from J, leaving 14 bases between them. Germline loops: CDR1 SGHVS, CDR2 FNYEAQ. This CDR3 is built from 16 residues. The CDR3 sequence: CASSFVDTGRTDTQYF. The CDR3 nucleotides read TGTGCCAGCAGCTTCGTCGATACAGGGCGCACAGATACGCAGTATTTT.

This clonotype was counted only a few times. V usage is TRBV6-5 and J usage is TRBJ2-7; D uncertain. CDR1 and CDR2 from the germline V gene are MNHEY and SVGAGI. CDR3 size: 14 residues. Between the trimmed V and J ends, which lost 4 bases and 0 bases, there was a span of 10 bases. The CDR3 is CASSSGQNSYEQYF. The CDR3 nucleotides are TGTGCCAGCAGTTCTGGGCAGAACTCCTACGAGCAGTACTTC.

This clonotype was seen a handful of times. V gene TRBV2 combines with J gene TRBJ2-2; 12 bases line up with TRBD1. This CDR3 spans 16 amino acids. Per the germline V gene, CDR1 is SNHLY and CDR2 is FYNNEI. The V and J ends lost 7 bases and 7 bases, in that order; junction bases with no gene match: 10. CDR3 region: CASKEPGQGAFGELFF. For the CDR3, the DNA is TGTGCCAGCAAGGAACCGGGACAGGGGGCTTTCGGGGAGCTGTTTTTT.

The chain recombines TRBV7-6 with TRBJ2-3, with TRBD2 as a possible D gene (5 bases). The CDR3 extends over 16 amino acids. CDR1 is SGHVS, CDR2 FNYEAQ, per germline. The germline V and J ends were trimmed by 2 bases and 5 bases, with 17 bases remaining between them. The CDR3 DNA reads as TGTGCCAGCAGCTTACCGAGGACGAGGGCGGGAGATACGCAGTATTTT. Translating gives CASSLPRTRAGDTQYF.

This clonotype was picked up a small number of times. The V gene is TRBV18, the J gene TRBJ1-1; a weak D match, TRBD1 (5 bases). With 1 base removed from V and 2 bases from J, the gap between germline ends came to 14 bases. Germline V gene data show CDR1 as KGHSH and CDR2 as LQKENI. The length of the CDR3 is 16 residues. CDR3 residues: CASSPLVLTANTEAFF. In DNA, the CDR3 is TGTGCCAGCTCACCACTGGTACTGACAGCTAACACTGAAGCTTTCTTT.

The chain uses TRBV20-1 and TRBJ2-5; D ambiguous. Germline CDR1 and CDR2: DFQATT and SNEGSKA (reference sequence). This CDR3 is built from 15 residues. V shed 0 bases and J shed 1 base, with 12 bases lying between them. CDR3 loop: CSARDRPGSQETQYF. In DNA, the CDR3 is TGCAGTGCTAGAGATCGCCCGGGCTCCCAAGAGACCCAGTACTTC.

The chain recombines TRBV20-1 with TRBJ1-1; no clear D gene. This CDR3 is built from 16 residues. Germline loops: CDR1 DFQATT, CDR2 SNEGSKA (reference sequence). Trimming took off 7 bases at V and 1 base at J, with 22 bases between the two ends. Here the CDR3 DNA reads TGCAGTGTTCTCGTTGGCAGGAACCCTCCGAACACTGAAGCTTTCTTT. Protein: CSVLVGRNPPNTEAFF.

The chain combines TRBV20-1 with TRBJ1-3; the match to TRBD1 covers 8 bases. V gave up 4 bases and J gave up 4 bases; unmatched junction bases: 12. In germline, CDR1 is DFQATT, CDR2 SNEGSKA (reference sequence). This CDR3 has 16 amino acids. The CDR3 coding sequence is TGCAGTGCTAACTCCGGACAGGGCGCCTCAGGAAACACCATATATTTT. This sequence encodes CSANSGQGASGNTIYF.

This chain uses TRBV12-3 or TRBV12-4 with TRBJ1-2; no clear D gene. This CDR3 has 14 residues. The ends were cut back, 7 bases at V and 0 bases at J, with 12 bases in the middle. For the CDR3, the DNA is TGTGCCAGCACCCCGTCCCAGTCTAACTATGGCTACACCTTC. It translates to CASTPSQSNYGYTF.

This clonotype was seen only a few times. The chain couples TRBV3-1 to TRBJ2-1, with TRBD2 matching 9 bases. The CDR3 loop spans 16 amino acids. Trimming removed 4 bases from V and 8 bases from J; junction bases left unmatched: 12. The germline V gene has CDR1 LGHDT and CDR2 YNNKEL (reference sequence). The CDR3 nucleotides are TGTGCCAGCAGCCCCCCACTGGCGGGGGGGCAGGATGAGCAGTTCTTC. Its translation: CASSPPLAGGQDEQFF.

This clonotype was detected a few times. CDR3 protein: CASSAGTASETQYF. The CDR3 DNA sequence: TGCGCCAGCAGCGCCGGGACAGCCAGCGAGACCCAGTACTTC. The rearrangement links TRBV5-1 to TRBJ2-5, with 7 positions matching TRBD1. The CDR3 totals 14 residues. V gave up 4 bases and J gave up 5 bases; unmatched junction bases: 8. Per germline, CDR1 SGHRS and CDR2 YFSETQ.

The table lists this clonotype with a few counts. This chain links TRBV4-2 with TRBJ1-1; D uncertain. V lost 1 base and J 8 bases, leaving 8 bases between the germline ends. The CDR3 has 12 amino acids. Germline CDR1 LGHNA, CDR2 YNFKEQ. The CDR3 protein is CASSQGGSEAFF. CDR3 nucleotides: TGTGCCAGCAGCCAAGGGGGTTCCGAAGCTTTCTTT.

This clonotype was detected a few times. This chain joins TRBV7-2 and TRBJ1-3, with D hard to call. The CDR3 runs 14 residues. Germline CDR1 SGHTA, CDR2 FQGNSA. Trimming took off 4 bases at V and 0 bases at J, with 7 bases between the two ends. The CDR3 region has the DNA TGTGCCAGCAGCTCATACCCCTCTGGAAACACCATATATTTT. This translates into CASSSYPSGNTIYF.

This clonotype was detected a few times. The chain joins TRBV6-2 or TRBV6-3 to TRBJ2-5; D is perhaps TRBD1 (6 bases). The V gene's germline CDR1 is MNHEY and CDR2 SVGEGT. The CDR3 loop spans 13 amino acids. With 5 bases removed from V and 2 bases from J, the gap between germline ends came to 9 bases. CDR3 DNA: TGTGCCAGCAGTATACAGGGTCAAGAGACCCAGTACTTC. It translates to CASSIQGQETQYF.

V usage is TRBV6-5 and J usage is TRBJ2-4; 8 bases are shared with TRBD1. CDR3 length equals 15 residues. The germline CDR1 and CDR2 sequences are MNHEY and SVGAGI. V trimming: 4 bases; J trimming: 5 bases; junction bases outside the gene matches: 7. The CDR3 coding sequence is TGTGCCAGCAGTTCGAACTACAGGGGGGAAAACATTCAGTACTTC. Protein sequence: CASSSNYRGENIQYF.

The gene calls are TRBV27 and TRBJ1-2; 9 nucleotides line up with TRBD1. J gave up 7 bases and V 5 bases, and 17 bases lay outside the gene matches. CDR1 MNHEY and CDR2 SMNVEV come from the germline V gene (reference sequence). This CDR3 is 17 amino acids long. CDR3 nucleotides: TGTGCCAGCAGTCCAACTTATCCTAACCGGGACAGGGTTGGCTACACCTTC. Protein sequence: CASSPTYPNRDRVGYTF.

This clonotype was picked up a small number of times. V and J are TRBV7-9 and TRBJ2-7; D gene uncertain. The CDR3 is made up of 12 amino acids. V was trimmed by 5 bases and J by 7 bases, leaving 12 bases between them. Per the germline V gene, CDR1 is SEHNR and CDR2 is FQNEAQ (reference sequence). The chain's CDR3 is CASSQDMREQYV. Here the CDR3 DNA reads TGTGCCAGCAGCCAAGACATGAGGGAGCAGTACGTC.

This rearrangement joins TRBV6-5 to TRBJ2-3; weak D call: TRBD1 (6 bases). Germline CDR1 reads MNHEY; CDR2 reads SVGAGI. V dropped 2 bases and J dropped 6 bases, with 18 bases sitting between them. This CDR3 has 16 amino acids. The CDR3, as DNA: TGTGCCAGCAGTTACCAGGTGGGGGCCTATACCGATACGCAGTATTTT. This translates into CASSYQVGAYTDTQYF.

The sample holds a few counts of this clonotype. The genes are TRBV19 and TRBJ2-5; tentatively, D is TRBD1 (5 bases). CDR1 and CDR2 (germline): LNHDA, SQIVND (reference sequence). CDR3 length: 14 residues. V lost 2 bases and J lost 7, with 14 bases in between. CDR3 nucleotides: TGTGCCAGTAGTATAAGACAGTTCGGCGGGACCCAGTACTTC. Translation gives CASSIRQFGGTQYF.